This TCR beta chain was observed in a study of cytomegalovirus exposure and HLA in healthy donors. Study-wide results and limits: According to an earlier analysis, most TCR beta V segments yielded productive rearrangements about 87% or about 30% of the time.

Turning to this clone: Its antigen is unidentified.

The V segment lost 8 bases and the J segment 3 bases; nucleotides outside the gene matches: 14. Germline V gene sequence: CDR1 LNHDA, CDR2 SQIVND (reference sequence). The CDR3 sequence is 16 residues long. The PCR made use of 60 Vbeta and 13 Jbeta primers. Repertoires were generated with immunoSEQ multiplex PCR, while TCRdb's copy carries only in-frame clones and drops some. The sample includes fewer than 200,000 clones, roughly 76% of them seen just once. The chain joins TRBV19 to TRBJ2-5; 8 nucleotides align to TRBD2. What was sequenced was PBMCs. This clonotype was obtained from a woman aged 18-35 years in good health and CMV-seropositive. DNA for the CDR3: TGTGCCAGTTCTCCTAACGGGGGGGTACCTAAAGAGACCCAGTACTTC. It yields the protein CASSPNGGVPKETQYF. Combining the CDR3 with reference TRBV19 and TRBJ2-5 gives the whole variable domain DGGITQSPKYLFRKEGQNVTLSCEQNLNHDAMYWYRQDPGQGLRLIYYSQIVNDFQKGDIAEGYSVSREKKESFPLTVTSAQKNPTAFYLCASSPNGGVPKETQYFGPGTRLLVL.